The next 27 T cell receptor beta chains were all read from a single sample in a study of vaccination effects on CD4 cells after COVID-19 (dated 2022 in TCRdb). The library relied on the immunoSEQ multiplex PCR assay. The clones in this table, taken by TCRdb from immuneACCESS, are in-frame only. Not every clone is retained; where verified, under half of the shortfall comes from an unresolved V gene, and the cause of the rest is unknown. The sample contains about 46,000 clones, about four fifths of them found a single time. Of the sample, 5% to 5.5% falls within the top ten clones. Their target antigens are unknown. After around 10 days of culture, CD4+ T cells were isolated with the EasySep CD4+ T cell isolation kit. PCR-confirmed SARS-CoV-2 infection had occurred in convalescent patients between March and December 2020, before the Alpha, Beta and Delta variants emerged in the United States. Two doses of either the BNT162b2 or the mRNA-1273 mRNA SARS-CoV-2 vaccine were administered to participants.

The starting material was CD4+ T cells from PBMCs cultured without peptide, obtained after COVID-19 vaccination. These receptor sequences come from a human donor who had a prior SARS-CoV-2 infection.

The chain has TRBV4-1 and TRBJ2-2, with D tentatively TRBD1 (6 bases). CDR3 length: 16 residues. Germline V gene sequence: CDR1 MGHRA, CDR2 YSYEKL. The V gene lost 2 bases and the J gene lost 4 bases, with 14 bases spanning the gap. The CDR3 DNA reads as TGCGCCAGCAGCCAACGGTTGGGGGCGGGCACCGGGGAGCTGTTTTTT. As protein: CASSQRLGAGTGELFF.

The V and J genes are TRBV5-8 and TRBJ2-7; no clear D. The CDR3 has 15 residues. V was trimmed by 7 bases and J by 4 bases, leaving 21 bases between them. CDR1 is SGHTS, CDR2 YDEGEE, per germline. The CDR3 nucleotides are TGTGCCAGCCGTCCACTGTGGAAGGCGTATTACGAGCAGTACTTC. Translated, it gives CASRPLWKAYYEQYF.

This chain links TRBV2 with TRBJ1-2; D is uncertain. Trimming took 3 bases from V and 2 from J, leaving 10 bases between them. The length of the CDR3 is 14 residues. Germline assignment: CDR1 SNHLY and CDR2 FYNNEI. CDR3 sequence reads: CASSERWGNYGYTF. CDR3 coding DNA: TGTGCCAGCAGTGAGCGCTGGGGAAACTATGGCTACACCTTC.

The chain is built from TRBV5-4 and TRBJ2-4, with TRBD2 matching 9 bases. This CDR3 region has 16 residues. Looked up from germline, CDR1 is SGHNT and CDR2 is YYREEE (reference sequence). V dropped 1 base and J dropped 6; count of bases not matched to a gene: 8. CDR3 sequence (DNA): TGTGCCAGCAGCTTGCAACCAACTAGCGGGTTAAACATTCAGTACTTC. Protein product: CASSLQPTSGLNIQYF.

This clone was seen a single time. This chain joins TRBV4-3 and TRBJ1-1; D is unresolved. Germline loops: CDR1 LGHNA, CDR2 YSLEER. The CDR3 totals 15 residues. Trimming pared 0 bases from V and 3 bases from J, leaving 11 bases between. CDR3 DNA sequence: TGCGCCAGCAGCCAAGATTCCGGCTTCGACACTGAAGCTTTCTTT. Translated, it gives CASSQDSGFDTEAFF.

This chain joins TRBV15 and TRBJ2-5; the match to TRBD2 covers 7 bases. This CDR3 contains 16 residues. The germline V gene has CDR1 LNHNV and CDR2 YYDKDF (reference sequence). Losses at the gene ends were 5 bases for V and 9 bases for J; bases not matched to a gene: 18. This CDR3 reads CATSRQPGSWGGPQYF. As DNA, the CDR3 is TGTGCCACCAGCCGTCAACCGGGCTCTTGGGGGGGACCCCAGTACTTC.

CDR3 in amino acids: CASSLDRGGYNEQFF. The CDR3 nucleotides read TGTGCCAGCAGCTTAGACCGGGGGGGGTACAATGAGCAGTTCTTC. The V gene is TRBV7-9, the J gene TRBJ2-1, with 8 bases matching TRBD2. V lost 1 base to trimming and J lost 4 bases; unmatched junction nucleotides: 3. Germline CDR1 reads SEHNR; CDR2 reads FQNEAQ (reference sequence). The CDR3 is made up of 15 amino acids.

V usage is TRBV2 and J usage is TRBJ1-1; D is unresolved. The CDR3 is 15 residues long. Germline values: CDR1 SNHLY, CDR2 FYNNEI. The germline V and J ends were trimmed by 3 bases and 6 bases, with 17 bases remaining between them. The CDR3 here is CASSDFIGRHAEAFF. In nucleotides, the CDR3 is TGTGCCAGCAGTGATTTTATAGGGCGGCACGCTGAAGCTTTCTTT.

The chain combines TRBV4-2 with TRBJ2-1; no clear D. The ends were cut back, 1 base at V and 5 bases at J, with 12 bases in the middle. There are 15 residues in the CDR3. Germline lookup yields CDR1 LGHNA and CDR2 YNFKEQ. The CDR3 DNA reads as TGTGCCAGCAGCCAAGGGCTCGAAGAAGACAATGAGCAGTTCTTC. Encoded protein: CASSQGLEEDNEQFF.

This chain links TRBV15 with TRBJ1-1; D is ambiguous. V gave up 1 base and J gave up 6 bases, with 12 bases separating them. CDR3 length: 14 residues. Germline assignment: CDR1 LNHNV and CDR2 YYDKDF (reference sequence). The CDR3 DNA follows: TGTGCCACCAGCAGAGGACCAAGAATTCCTGAAGCTTTCTTT. Amino acid sequence: CATSRGPRIPEAFF.

This clone has only one observation. This chain joins TRBV4-2 and TRBJ2-4, with D uncertain. The ends were cut back, 0 bases at V and 0 bases at J, with 12 bases in the middle. CDR1 and CDR2 (germline): LGHNA, YNFKEQ. This CDR3 is 17 amino acids long. CDR3 in DNA: TGTGCCAGCAGCCAAGATCTAAGCGTCCTAGCCAAAAACATTCAGTACTTC. Its protein product is CASSQDLSVLAKNIQYF.

V and J are TRBV19 and TRBJ1-2; D remains ambiguous. The CDR3 totals 13 residues. In germline, CDR1 is LNHDA, CDR2 SQIVND (reference sequence). Trimming shortened V by 7 bases and J by 8 bases, and 17 bases separated the two germline ends. The CDR3 loop reads CASTPPRYGGYTF. The CDR3 DNA reads TGTGCCAGTACCCCCCCGAGATATGGGGGCTACACCTTC.

The chain carries TRBV6-5 and TRBJ1-4; D is possibly TRBD1 (5 bases). The germline V gene encodes CDR1 MNHEY and CDR2 SVGAGI. This CDR3 is 15 amino acids long. Trimming removed 6 bases at V and 2 bases at J, with 13 bases between. The CDR3 reads CASRGRTSTNEKLFF. The DNA for the CDR3 is TGTGCCAGCAGAGGAAGGACATCGACTAATGAAAAACTGTTTTTT.

The chain links TRBV7-9 to TRBJ1-5; D uncertain. Trimming removed 1 base from V and 11 bases from J, with 9 bases in between. This CDR3 spans 12 amino acids. Germline V gives CDR1 SEHNR, CDR2 FQNEAQ (reference sequence). The CDR3 DNA reads TGTGCCAGCAGCTTAGATCAGTCGGCCCAGCATTTT. It translates to CASSLDQSAQHF.

The CDR3: CSARDLTNGFF. CDR3 DNA sequence: TGCAGTGCTAGAGATCTTACCAACGGGTTCTTC. The chain is built from TRBV20-1 and TRBJ2-1, with D hard to call. V gave up 0 bases and J gave up 15 bases, with 12 bases separating them. Germline loops: CDR1 DFQATT, CDR2 SNEGSKA (reference sequence). The CDR3 loop spans 11 amino acids.

J is TRBJ1-1 and V is TRBV12-2. TRBV12-2 is an annotated pseudogene. This CDR3 spans 13 amino acids. CDR3 nucleotide sequence: TGTGCAAGTCGCCCCCTGGTCCTTCCTGAAGCTTTCTTT. This translates into CASRPLVLPEAFF.

The V gene is TRBV4-2, the J gene TRBJ2-5; possibly TRBD1 for D (7 bases). V was cut by 4 bases and J by 5 bases, with 26 bases left in between. The CDR3 is made up of 18 amino acids. Looked up from germline, CDR1 is LGHNA and CDR2 is YNFKEQ. The CDR3 is CASSPGDRASLNMETQYF. CDR3 in DNA: TGTGCCAGCAGCCCGGGAGACAGGGCTTCGTTAAACATGGAGACCCAGTACTTC.

J is TRBJ1-2 and V is TRBV6-5, with a weak D call TRBD1 (5 bases). V shed 5 bases and J shed 6 bases, with 16 bases lying between them. The germline gives CDR1 MNHEY, CDR2 SVGAGI. CDR3 size: 14 residues. This chain's CDR3 is CASSLLWGSDGYTF. In DNA form, the CDR3 reads TGTGCCAGCAGTCTTCTCTGGGGGTCGGATGGCTACACCTTC.

The chain employs TRBV7-9 and TRBJ2-2; 12 bases agree with TRBD2. Germline CDR1 is SEHNR and CDR2 is FQNEAQ (reference sequence). The CDR3 has 17 residues. Unmatched junction bases numbered 6, after V lost 7 bases and J lost 0 bases. CDR3 in amino acids: CASTRTSGTTNTGELFF. Written as DNA, the CDR3 is TGTGCCAGCACCCGGACTAGCGGGACTACGAACACCGGGGAGCTGTTTTTT.

V is TRBV5-1 and J is TRBJ2-1; D unclear. The ends were cut back, 0 bases at V and 6 bases at J, with 16 bases in the middle. This CDR3 is 16 amino acids long. Germline-derived CDR1 and CDR2 are SGHRS and YFSETQ. In DNA, the CDR3 is TGCGCCAGCAGCTTGGCCAAGGCAGGAGTGGGCAATGAGCAGTTCTTC. Translation: CASSLAKAGVGNEQFF.

This clone was detected once. The rearrangement uses TRBV3-1 (or the pseudogene TRBV3-2) and TRBJ1-1; D possibly corresponds to TRBD1 (5 bases). This CDR3 is built from 15 residues. The ends were cut back, 0 bases at V and 3 bases at J, with 11 bases in the middle. CDR1 is LGHDT and CDR2 is YNNKEL in the germline V gene (reference sequence). In DNA form, the CDR3 reads TGTGCCAGCAGCCAAGATGAAGAACAGGACACTGAAGCTTTCTTT. Protein product: CASSQDEEQDTEAFF.

This clone has just a few counts. The rearrangement joins TRBV5-1 to TRBJ2-7, with D unclear. Per germline, CDR1 SGHRS and CDR2 YFSETQ. The length of the CDR3 is 16 residues. V lost 4 bases and J lost 4, with 21 bases in between. The chain's CDR3 is CASSPEGRTSVYEQYF. CDR3 DNA sequence: TGCGCCAGCAGCCCAGAAGGTAGGACCTCGGTTTACGAGCAGTACTTC. Filled out from reference TRBV5-1 and TRBJ2-7, the complete variable domain reads KAGVTQTPRYLIKTRGQQVTLSCSPISGHRSVSWYQQTPGQGLQFLFEYFSETQRNKGNFPGRFSGRQFSNSRSEMNVSTLELGDSALYLCASSPEGRTSVYEQYFGPGTRLTVT.

The rearrangement joins TRBV6-1 to TRBJ2-6; the D is unclear. Germline V gives CDR1 MNHNS, CDR2 SASEGT. V lost 2 bases, J lost 4 bases, and 9 bases lay in between. This CDR3 spans 15 amino acids. The CDR3 loop is CASSERVTGANVLTF. CDR3 in DNA: TGTGCCAGCAGTGAACGGGTCACCGGGGCCAACGTCCTGACTTTC.

This clone was seen a few times. The gene calls are TRBV9 and TRBJ1-6; 7 nucleotides agree with TRBD1. The CDR3 runs 15 residues. The V gene end was trimmed by 4 bases and the J gene end by 7 bases; junction bases not matched to a gene: 8. Germline assignment: CDR1 SGDLS and CDR2 YYNGEE. The CDR3, as DNA: TGTGCCAGCAGCCTATGGGGGACAGAGAATTCACCCCTCCACTTT. Translated: CASSLWGTENSPLHF. The full variable domain, rest sourced from reference TRBV9 and TRBJ1-6, is DSGVTQTPKHLITATGQRVTLRCSPRSGDLSVYWYQQSLDQGLQFLIQYYNGEERAKGNILERFSAQQFPDLHSELNLSSLELGDSALYFCASSLWGTENSPLHFGNGTRLTVT.

This clone was counted a few times. This rearrangement joins TRBV18 to TRBJ1-1; TRBD1 might be the D (5 bases). Germline CDR1 is KGHSH and CDR2 is LQKENI. This CDR3 is 16 amino acids long. The V gene lost 5 bases and the J gene lost 0 bases, with 16 bases spanning the gap. The CDR3 is CASSGTGGPMNTEAFF. The CDR3, as DNA: TGTGCCAGCTCAGGGACGGGCGGTCCCATGAACACTGAAGCTTTCTTT.

The chain uses TRBV30 and TRBJ2-7; 9 bases line up with TRBD1. In germline, CDR1 is GTSNPN, CDR2 SVGIG (reference sequence). This CDR3 is built from 14 residues. V lost 2 bases to trimming and J lost 4 bases; unmatched junction nucleotides: 6. In nucleotides, the CDR3 is TGTGCCTGGAGTCCGGGACAGGGAAAATACGAGCAGTACTTC. Translating gives CAWSPGQGKYEQYF.

The V gene is TRBV11-1, the J gene TRBJ2-7; D uncertain. The germline V gene encodes CDR1 SGHAT and CDR2 FQDESV (reference sequence). The V and J ends lost 1 base and 0 bases respectively, with 10 bases between them. This CDR3 region has 15 residues. CDR3 sequence (DNA): TGTGCCAGCAGCTTAGAGGGTCTAAGCTCCTACGAGCAGTACTTC. Translation: CASSLEGLSSYEQYF.